This paragraph reports one T cell receptor (beta chain). V was trimmed by 1 base and J by 2 bases, leaving 9 bases between them. This CDR3 has 15 amino acids. Germline-derived CDR1 and CDR2 are SGHTA and FQGNSA. This specimen belongs to a study of T cells in tumors after PD-1 blockade. TCRdb's copy holds only in-frame clones and misses some; the assay was immunoSEQ multiplex PCR. This table has over 60,000 clones, 74% appearing once. The origin of this receptor is a human donor with basal cell carcinoma. The V call is TRBV7-2, the J call TRBJ1-3, with D maybe TRBD1 (5 bases). Sequencing was performed on PBMCs, taken after anti-PD-1 treatment. The CDR3 loop reads CASSLEGLTGNTIYF. The CDR3 DNA sequence: TGTGCCAGCAGCTTAGAGGGACTAACTGGAAACACCATATATTTT.